This T cell receptor (beta chain) appears in the sequencing data of a study of cytotoxic CD8 clonotypes in ibrutinib-treated CLL. Study-wide background: Of a cohort that held roughly eleven relapsed/refractory and around 16 treatment-naive patients, about 18 were IGHV unmutated.

Germline assignment: CDR1 MNHNY and CDR2 SVGAGI (reference sequence). The V gene lost 0 bases and the J gene lost 0 bases, with 11 bases spanning the gap. The CDR3 spans 16 residues. Libraries were prepared by immunoSEQ multiplex PCR; TCRdb keeps only in-frame clonotypes and omits some of them. The sample includes 76,000 or so clones, 75% to 90% seen only once; the top ten take 38%. Whole-study results and caveats: An increase in clonality occurred at ibrutinib response, followed by a return toward baseline at progression.

Worth noting for this clone: Its target is unknown.

This chain connects TRBV6-6 to TRBJ1-1; no definite D call. This sample comprised PBMCs, obtained after 24 months of ibrutinib treatment. The source is a human donor with chronic lymphocytic leukemia. The CDR3 region is CASSYSSRALNTEAFF. In DNA form, the CDR3 reads TGTGCCAGCAGTTACTCGTCCCGGGCGTTGAACACTGAAGCTTTCTTT.